This TCR beta chain appears in the sequencing data of a study of OX40 agonist ivuxolimab in advanced cancers. Regarding the study as a whole: At doses 0.1 to 3.0 mg/kg, CD4+ and CD8+ clones expanded.

CDR1 and CDR2 from the germline V gene are MNHNY and SVGAGI (reference sequence). V dropped 4 bases and J dropped 8 bases, with 14 bases sitting between them. The CDR3 contains 13 residues. Of note for this clone: What it binds is not known.

TCRdb's table, derived via immunoSEQ multiplex PCR, lists solely in-frame clones and lacks some. The data contain around 72,000 clones, 75% to 90% of them singletons. The starting material was CD4+ or CD8+ T cells sorted from blood, obtained in a trial of the OX40 agonist ivuxolimab. The sequence came from an adult with an advanced solid tumor such as melanoma, head and neck, liver or kidney cancer. The chain is built from TRBV6-6 and TRBJ1-2; no definite D call. The CDR3 region has the DNA TGTGCCAGCAGTTTCGGACTTGAAACGGGCTACACCTTC. Its translation is CASSFGLETGYTF.